Here is one T cell receptor (beta chain) with its context. The antigen remains unidentified. The data stem from a study of Ad26.COV2.S vaccination and SARS-CoV-2 variants. General study points: Vaccinated individuals (as opposed to placebo recipients) had higher spike-specific TCR breadth.

The treatment was: over 15 received Ad26.COV2.S at low or high dose, single or two shots; about 5 received placebo; per-sample allocation not given. All samples were drawn on day 63, counting from the first vaccine or placebo injection. Using immunoSEQ multiplex PCR, the repertoire was profiled, and TCRdb retains in-frame clones only, with some absent. The sample has about 680,000 clones; roughly 90% are singletons. The CDR3 has 14 amino acids. The germline gives CDR1 SGHAT, CDR2 FQDESV (reference sequence). Trimming left V 5 bases short and J 5 bases short, with 15 bases between. Sequences were derived from peripheral blood, sampled in a trial of Ad26.COV2.S vaccine versus placebo. V and J are TRBV11-1 and TRBJ2-5; possible D gene TRBD1, 6 bases. The TCR comes from a person between 18 and 59 years old who received the Ad26.COV2.S COVID-19 vaccine or a placebo. The CDR3 sequence: CASSVRGKGETQYF. The CDR3 region has the DNA TGTGCCAGCAGCGTCAGGGGAAAAGGGGAGACCCAGTACTTC.